These T cell receptor beta chains were read from a single sample in a study of shared clonotypes between healthy human individuals. The protocol was immunoSEQ multiplex PCR, while the TCRdb copy is restricted to in-frame clones and leaves out a portion. Here the sample spans some 1.4 million clones, roughly 96% being singletons. Sample: naive CD4+ T cells sorted from blood. Receptors originate from a man aged 25 to 40 in good health. The conserved cysteine and the conserved F or W are not part of the CDR3 here.

j_call v_call cdr3_aa
TRBJ2-1 TRBV7-3 ASSFASGNYNEQF
TRBJ1-3 TRBV5-1 ASSPDSARGGNTIY
TRBJ2-5 TRBV7-2 ASSWYRETQY
TRBJ2-7 TRBV6-5 ASSPSGERNEQY
TRBJ2-7 TRBV19 ASGQARSYEQY
TRBJ1-5 TRBV28 ASSFPRGDNQPQH
TRBJ2-2 TRBV11-3 ASSLGGRDTGELF
TRBJ1-5 TRBV28 ASSFIGTGNQPQH
TRBJ2-4 TRBV7-6 ASSLGLRSREGTNIQY
TRBJ2-1 TRBV6-4 ARDYNEQF
TRBJ2-1 TRBV5-1 ASRRLAEEGVQF
TRBJ2-5 TRBV7-9 ASSLVGNQETQY
TRBJ2-7 TRBV14 ASSQDGRGPAEQY
TRBJ2-2 TRBV28 ASSYLTGELF
TRBJ2-7 TRBV7-9 ASSPRGSGFLGEQY
TRBJ2-2 TRBV10-1 ASSGTGSTGELF
TRBJ2-2 TRBV18 ASSPGTGYTGELF
TRBJ1-5 TRBV6-1 ASSRNQPQH
TRBJ2-2 TRBV6-5 ASSYMTGDTGELF
TRBJ2-3 TRBV5-1 ASSQGWGDPITDTQY
TRBJ2-1 TRBV2 ASSEVGSGRFDEQF
TRBJ2-7 TRBV10-2 ASSSAPDRISYEQY
TRBJ1-2 TRBV19 ASSIKPDNYGYT
TRBJ2-1 TRBV19 ASRSGNEQF
TRBJ2-1 TRBV4-3 ASSQVIDHEQF
TRBJ2-5 TRBV21-1 ASSKKAMSQETQY
TRBJ2-5 TRBV28 ASFGAPQETQY
TRBJ2-5 TRBV9 ASSVAGLAGLSQETQY
TRBJ2-3 TRBV5-1 ASSRPMAESTDTQY
TRBJ2-4 TRBV5-6 ASSALRGGAKNIQY
TRBJ2-7 TRBV7-9 ASSLGRGTPGSYEQY
TRBJ2-5 TRBV4-1 ASSQDPGFQETQY